This passage covers 14 T cell receptor beta chains from one sample sequenced in a study of blood T cell repertoires in COVID-19. Assay: immunoSEQ multiplex PCR; the TCRdb copy retains only in-frame clones and omits some. The data hold about 150,000 clones, with 88% observed a single time. Sequencing input: peripheral blood. These receptor sequences come from a woman in her seventies with acute or convalescent COVID-19.

V is TRBV23-1 and J is TRBJ2-7; D might be TRBD2 (6 bases). TRBV23-1 is recorded as an ORF, its role being uncertain. The CDR3 is made up of 15 amino acids. V was trimmed by 0 bases and J by 4 bases, leaving 13 bases between them. CDR3 DNA sequence: TGCGCCAGCAGTCAATCGGGGGGACTGAGATACGAGCAGTACGTC. Translating it yields CASSQSGGLRYEQYV.

The genes are TRBV7-9 and TRBJ2-5; weak D call: TRBD2 (6 bases). CDR3 length: 15 residues. The ends were cut back, 1 base at V and 4 bases at J, with 13 bases in the middle. Germline V CDR1 and CDR2: SEHNR, FQNEAQ (reference sequence). The CDR3 coding sequence is TGTGCCAGCAGCTTAGGCGGCGGGGTGGGAGAGACCCAGTACTTC. Translation: CASSLGGGVGETQYF.

The chain uses TRBV3-1 (or the pseudogene TRBV3-2) and TRBJ2-3, with 12 nucleotides matching TRBD1. The V gene's germline CDR1 is LGHDT and CDR2 YNNKEL (reference sequence). The V gene end was trimmed by 0 bases and the J gene end by 3 bases; junction bases not matched to a gene: 7. The CDR3 has 18 amino acids. CDR3 region: CASSQEFPGQGATDTQYF. The CDR3 coding sequence is TGTGCCAGCAGCCAAGAATTTCCGGGACAGGGGGCTACAGATACGCAGTATTTT.

Regarding this clone: The junction does not match germline at one end; this may be a read error. The chain combines TRBV6-1 with TRBJ2-3; perhaps TRBD2 as D (7 bases). CDR3 length: 14 amino acids. CDR1 is MNHNS and CDR2 is SASEGT in the germline V gene. CDR3 residues: CASSEGGGTDTQYF. CDR3 nucleotides: TGTGCCAGCAGCGAAGGGGGGGGCACAGATACGCAGTATTTT.

This chain links TRBV19 with TRBJ1-2, with D hard to call. Trimming took off 3 bases at V and 8 bases at J, with 13 bases between the two ends. This CDR3 is 13 amino acids long. CDR1 LNHDA and CDR2 SQIVND come from the germline V gene (reference sequence). The CDR3 DNA reads as TGTGCCAGTAGTATGTTTGTGGGAGGAGGCTACACCTTC. It specifies CASSMFVGGGYTF.

This clone was detected once. The V call is TRBV25-1, the J call TRBJ1-1; perhaps TRBD1 as D (6 bases). V shed 4 bases and J shed 7 bases, with 16 bases lying between them. Germline-derived CDR1 and CDR2 are MGHDK and SYGVNS. The CDR3 spans 14 residues. The CDR3 DNA reads TGTGCCAGCAGTGCCCACAGGGATAGAGTTGAAGCTTTCTTT. This encodes CASSAHRDRVEAFF.

The chain recombines TRBV29-1 with TRBJ2-6; tentative D call: TRBD1 (6 bases). Trimming left V 4 bases short and J 1 base short, with 11 bases between. This CDR3 is 15 amino acids long. CDR1 and CDR2 (germline): SQVTM, ANQGSEA. Here the CDR3 DNA reads TGCAGCGTTGGTACAGGGTTATCTGGGGCCAACGTCCTGACTTTC. This codes for CSVGTGLSGANVLTF.

V gene TRBV7-8 combines with J gene TRBJ1-5; D remains ambiguous. The CDR3 extends over 15 amino acids. CDR1 and CDR2 (germline): SGHVS, FQNEAQ. V was clipped by 5 bases and J by 0 bases, with 11 bases between them. The CDR3 coding sequence is TGTGCCAGCAGCCCGGGATTTCATAGCAATCAGCCCCAGCATTTT. Translated: CASSPGFHSNQPQHF.

This clone has only one observation. This chain uses TRBV2 with TRBJ1-1, with 11 bases that match TRBD1. The CDR3 totals 15 residues. Looked up from germline, CDR1 is SNHLY and CDR2 is FYNNEI. After removal of 6 bases from V and 0 bases from J, the junction contained 3 bases not matched to a gene. For the CDR3, the DNA is TGTGCCAGCAGACGGGACAGGGGGTTGAACACTGAAGCTTTCTTT. It codes for CASRRDRGLNTEAFF.

This chain uses TRBV6-5 with TRBJ1-2; D uncertain. V was clipped by 2 bases and J by 8 bases, with 21 bases between them. Germline V lookup: CDR1 MNHEY, CDR2 SVGAGI. The CDR3 is 16 residues long. The CDR3 reads CASSYRGPHMLGGYTF. CDR3 nucleotides: TGTGCCAGCAGTTACCGGGGTCCCCATATGCTTGGAGGCTACACCTTC.

This clone appeared once. The gene calls are TRBV30 and TRBJ2-1, with D possibly TRBD1 on 6 matching bases. The CDR3 spans 13 residues. Germline V lookup: CDR1 GTSNPN, CDR2 SVGIG (reference sequence). The ends were cut back, 4 bases at V and 1 base at J, with 8 bases in the middle. CDR3 coding DNA: TGTGCCTGGAAAGGACAGTCCTACAATGAGCAGTTCTTC. It encodes CAWKGQSYNEQFF.

This clone was seen a handful of times. The chain is built from TRBV12-3 or TRBV12-4 and TRBJ1-2; no firm D call. CDR3 length equals 11 residues. Trimming removed 4 bases from V and 13 bases from J, with 13 bases in between. The CDR3 nucleotides are TGTGCCAGCAGTTCCGGCGGCCGTTGCACCTTC. Its protein product is CASSSGGRCTF.

J is TRBJ2-5 and V is TRBV6-6; D gene unclear. The V and J ends lost 5 bases and 2 bases respectively, with 12 bases between them. The germline gives CDR1 MNHNY, CDR2 SVGAGI (reference sequence). This CDR3 spans 14 amino acids. The CDR3 reads CASSPILNQETQYF. The CDR3 DNA follows: TGTGCCAGCAGTCCCATACTAAATCAAGAGACCCAGTACTTC.

V usage is TRBV10-3 and J usage is TRBJ1-4, with D possibly TRBD1 on 6 matching bases. The CDR3 contains 12 residues. Trimming left V 2 bases short and J 11 bases short, with 9 bases between. Germline V lookup: CDR1 ENHRY, CDR2 SYGVKD. This chain's CDR3 is CAISEEGVKLFF. The CDR3 nucleotides are TGTGCCATCAGTGAGGAGGGGGTTAAACTGTTTTTT.